This T cell receptor (beta chain) was sequenced in a study of OX40 agonist ivuxolimab in advanced cancers. The data were produced by immunoSEQ multiplex PCR, yet TCRdb's version contains in-frame clones alone and is incomplete. The data contain around 81,000 clones, over 75% of them singletons. Points from the study as a whole: Doses of 0.1 to 3.0 mg/kg were accompanied by clonal expansion of CD4+ and CD8+ blood T cells by week 6.

The germline V gene encodes CDR1 SGDLS and CDR2 YYNGEE. J was trimmed by 0 bases and V by 4 bases; bases with no gene match: 7. The CDR3 has 16 amino acids. Points on this clone: What it recognizes is unknown.

Source: CD4+ or CD8+ T cells sorted from blood, taken in a trial of the OX40 agonist ivuxolimab. The chain has TRBV9 and TRBJ2-7, with 10 bases that match TRBD1. The TCR was taken from an adult with an advanced solid tumor such as melanoma, head and neck, liver or kidney cancer. The CDR3 DNA is TGTGCCAGCAGCCCCCGGGGGACAGGGGTCTCCTACGAGCAGTACTTC. Translation: CASSPRGTGVSYEQYF.